This TCR beta chain was retrieved from a study of early T cells in non-severe SARS-CoV-2 infection. Study details: Unsorted whole blood bulk RNA was sequenced, with unpaired chains.

This clonotype was counted at least ten times. What it binds is unknown. CDR1 and CDR2 (germline): SEHNR, FQNEAQ (reference sequence). The V end was cut by 4 bases, the J end by 0 bases, with 9 bases between. The CDR3 is 14 amino acids. Study outcomes and limitations: Private and CD4 specificities were missed by VDJdb matching, which favored anti-spike CD8 responses.

The protocol attached unique molecular identifiers to individual cDNA molecules. Via MiXCR, TCRdb re-called the 5' RACE reads, giving one row per CDR3 protein. This table has approximately 44,000 distinct CDR3 sequences, more than 9% appearing once. Sequenced: whole blood. This sequence joins TRBV7-9 and TRBJ1-2; D possibly corresponds to TRBD1 (6 bases). This sequence was found in an adult who was a healthcare worker with PCR-confirmed SARS-CoV-2 infection or an uninfected control (not recorded which). The CDR3 DNA sequence: TGTGCCAGCAGCTCGACAGGAGCTAACTATGGCTACACCTTC. Residues: CASSSTGANYGYTF.